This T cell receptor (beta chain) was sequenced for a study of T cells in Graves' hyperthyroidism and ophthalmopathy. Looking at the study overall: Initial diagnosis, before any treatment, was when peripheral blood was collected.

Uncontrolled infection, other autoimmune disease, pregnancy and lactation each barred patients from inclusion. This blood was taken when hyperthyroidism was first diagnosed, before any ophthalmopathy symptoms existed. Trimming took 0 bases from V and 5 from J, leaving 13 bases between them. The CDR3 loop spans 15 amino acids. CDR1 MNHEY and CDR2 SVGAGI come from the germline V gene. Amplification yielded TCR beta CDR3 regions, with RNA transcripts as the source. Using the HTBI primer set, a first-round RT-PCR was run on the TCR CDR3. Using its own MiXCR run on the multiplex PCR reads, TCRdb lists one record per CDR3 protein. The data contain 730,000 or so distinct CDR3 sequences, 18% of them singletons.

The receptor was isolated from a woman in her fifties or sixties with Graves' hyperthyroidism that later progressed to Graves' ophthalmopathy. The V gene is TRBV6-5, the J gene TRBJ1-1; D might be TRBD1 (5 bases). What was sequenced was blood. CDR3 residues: CASSYSRGAWTEAFF. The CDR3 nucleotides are TGTGCCAGCAGTTACTCGAGAGGGGCTTGGACTGAAGCTTTCTTT.